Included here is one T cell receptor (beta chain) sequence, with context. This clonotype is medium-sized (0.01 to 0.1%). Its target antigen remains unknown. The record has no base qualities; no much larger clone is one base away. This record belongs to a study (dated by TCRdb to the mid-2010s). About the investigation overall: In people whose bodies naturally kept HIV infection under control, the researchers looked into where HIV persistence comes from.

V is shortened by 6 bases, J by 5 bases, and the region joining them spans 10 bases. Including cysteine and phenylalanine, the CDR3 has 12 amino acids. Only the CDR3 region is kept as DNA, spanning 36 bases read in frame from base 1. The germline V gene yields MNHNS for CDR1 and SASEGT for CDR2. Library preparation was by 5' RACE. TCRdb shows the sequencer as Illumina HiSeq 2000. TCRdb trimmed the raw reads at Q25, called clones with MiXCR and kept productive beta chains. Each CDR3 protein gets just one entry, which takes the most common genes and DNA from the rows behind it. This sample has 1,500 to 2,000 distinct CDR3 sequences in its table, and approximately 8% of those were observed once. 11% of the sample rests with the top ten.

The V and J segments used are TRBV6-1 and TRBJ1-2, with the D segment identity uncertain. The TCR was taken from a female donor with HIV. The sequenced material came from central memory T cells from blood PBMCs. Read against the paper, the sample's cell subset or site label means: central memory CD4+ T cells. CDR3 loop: CASSNSGYGYTF. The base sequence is TGTGCCAGCAGCAACAGCGGATATGGCTACACCTTC.